This T cell receptor beta chain was sequenced during a study of shared T cell receptors in the human thymus. TCRdb's table, derived via immunoSEQ multiplex PCR, lists solely in-frame clones and lacks some. The sample includes some 640,000 clones, approximately 87% of them seen just once. These data were also filed under a second study, of human thymus T cells.

The TCR was taken from a boy in the first two years of life with a congenital heart defect. The sequencing input was thymocytes.

The CDR3 here is CASSLGWAFRRAQETQYF. The CDR3 DNA reads TGTGCCAGCAGCTTAGGTTGGGCATTTCGGAGGGCCCAAGAGACCCAGTACTTC. The rearrangement joins TRBV7-2 to TRBJ2-5; TRBD2 might be the D (6 bases). The CDR3 has 18 amino acids. Looked up from germline, CDR1 is SGHTA and CDR2 is FQGNSA. V gave up 1 base and J gave up 1 base, with 19 bases separating them.